The 10 T cell receptor beta chains presented below share a single source sample, sequenced in a study of blood T cell repertoires in COVID-19. Generated by immunoSEQ multiplex PCR, the TCRdb table keeps only in-frame clones and is missing some. Of about 120,000 clones listed, 70% to 90% were seen once; the top ten hold roughly 1.2%. Sequencing used peripheral blood. Every receptor here comes from a woman of 80 years or more with acute or convalescent COVID-19.

The chain joins TRBV10-3 to TRBJ2-3, with 7 bases lining up with TRBD2. V lost 3 bases, J lost 4 bases, and 7 bases stayed unmatched. Germline V gives CDR1 ENHRY, CDR2 SYGVKD. The CDR3 loop spans 15 amino acids. As DNA, the CDR3 is TGTGCCATCAGTGATCGCGGGGGAGTATCAGATACGCAGTATTTT. It specifies CAISDRGGVSDTQYF.

The CDR3 nucleotides are TGTGCCAGCAGCTTGTTTCTCGGCGGAGGGGAAGGGGTCGGGGAGCTGTTTTTT. Translated: CASSLFLGGGEGVGELFF. J is TRBJ2-2 and V is TRBV5-6, with D maybe TRBD2 (6 bases). Germline V gene lookup returns CDR1 SGHDT and CDR2 YYEEEE. The CDR3 has 18 residues. The ends were cut back, 1 base at V and 7 bases at J, with 23 bases in the middle.

This clone has just a few counts. This chain connects TRBV4-2 to TRBJ1-3, with 11 positions matching TRBD1. The V and J ends lost 3 bases and 4 bases, in that order; junction bases with no gene match: 2. The germline CDR1 and CDR2 sequences are LGHNA and YNFKEQ. The CDR3 runs 15 residues. This chain's CDR3 is CASSQDRGRGNTIYF. As DNA, the CDR3 is TGTGCCAGCAGCCAGGACAGGGGGCGGGGAAACACCATATATTTT.

The chain couples TRBV3-1 (or the pseudogene TRBV3-2) to TRBJ2-2; 7 bases fit TRBD1. The CDR3 has 17 amino acids. The germline V gene has CDR1 LGHDT and CDR2 YNNKEL (reference sequence). With 4 bases clipped from V and 2 bases from J, the junction kept 10 bases outside the gene matches. CDR3 sequence (DNA): TGTGCCAGCAGCCGAAAAGGGGGCCCCAAAAACACCGGGGAGCTGTTTTTT. It translates to CASSRKGGPKNTGELFF.

The chain has TRBV3-1 (or the pseudogene TRBV3-2) and TRBJ1-2; TRBD1 matches at 10 bases. The junction had 3 bases not matched to a gene; V was cut back by 1 base and J by 7 bases. In germline, CDR1 is LGHDT, CDR2 YNNKEL (reference sequence). This CDR3 has 14 amino acids. The CDR3 here is CASSQGQGAVGYTF. CDR3 nucleotides: TGTGCCAGCAGCCAAGGACAGGGGGCGGTTGGCTACACCTTC.

This sequence joins TRBV18 and TRBJ1-2, with D unclear. V shed 5 bases and J shed 4 bases, with 8 bases lying between them. Germline V gene lookup returns CDR1 KGHSH and CDR2 LQKENI. The CDR3 is 12 residues long. CDR3 DNA: TGTGCCAGCTCAGACGGGAGCTATGGCTACACCTTC. Translated: CASSDGSYGYTF.

The rearrangement joins TRBV9 to TRBJ2-2, with TRBD1 identical over 12 bases. V lost 0 bases and J lost 3; bases outside the gene matches: 9. The CDR3 is 19 amino acids. Germline V gene sequence: CDR1 SGDLS, CDR2 YYNGEE. CDR3 DNA: TGTGCCAGCAGCGTAGATGGGGGACAGGGGGCGCCGGACACCGGGGAGCTGTTTTTT. Residues: CASSVDGGQGAPDTGELFF.

The chain joins TRBV6-1 to TRBJ1-3; D ambiguous. This CDR3 spans 14 amino acids. V was pared by 6 bases and J by 2 bases, with 11 bases between. CDR1 is MNHNS, CDR2 SASEGT, per germline. CDR3 nucleotide sequence: TGTGCCAGCAGCCCCAAGCGGGCTGGAAACACCATATATTTT. This codes for CASSPKRAGNTIYF.

V and J are TRBV25-1 and TRBJ2-6; D remains ambiguous. This CDR3 has 13 residues. The germline gives CDR1 MGHDK, CDR2 SYGVNS. V dropped 6 bases and J dropped 7 bases, with 10 bases sitting between them. CDR3 coding DNA: TGTGCCAGCAGCCCAGAAATTGCCAACGTCCTGACTTTC. Translated: CASSPEIANVLTF.

The chain joins TRBV5-6 to TRBJ2-5; TRBD2 is a possible D gene (6 bases). CDR1 and CDR2 (germline): SGHDT, YYEEEE. Trimming left V 1 base short and J 5 bases short, with 21 bases between. CDR3 size: 17 residues. CDR3 loop: CASSLFSSQGGQETQYF. Written as DNA, the CDR3 is TGTGCCAGCAGCTTGTTTAGTAGCCAGGGAGGCCAGGAGACCCAGTACTTC.